These 25 T cell receptor beta chains share one sample of origin, sequenced in a study of cytomegalovirus exposure and HLA in healthy donors. The PCR had 60 Vbeta and 13 Jbeta primers. Profiled with immunoSEQ multiplex PCR; TCRdb holds only in-frame clones, not every one. Here the sample spans roughly 220,000 clones, under 70% being singletons. The sequencing input was PBMCs. All receptors derive from a man between 40 and 49 years old in good health and CMV-seropositive.

V and J are TRBV27 and TRBJ2-2; 8 bases agree with TRBD1. V shed 6 bases, J shed 6 bases, and the junction held 12 bases outside the gene matches. Germline values: CDR1 MNHEY, CDR2 SMNVEV (reference sequence). This CDR3 has 16 residues. The CDR3 DNA sequence: TGTGCCAGCAGCCCGACACGATTACAGGGGGCCGGGGAGCTGTTTTTT. The encoded protein is CASSPTRLQGAGELFF.

The J gene is TRBJ1-4, the V gene TRBV5-1; no firm D call. V lost 0 bases and J lost 4, with 4 bases in between. This CDR3 is built from 13 residues. Germline CDR1 reads SGHRS; CDR2 reads YFSETQ. The CDR3 DNA is TGCGCCAGCAGCTTGGCCTTTAATGAAAAACTGTTTTTT. Translated, it gives CASSLAFNEKLFF.

This chain joins TRBV2 and TRBJ1-2; D gene uncertain. CDR3 length: 12 residues. Germline-derived CDR1 and CDR2 are SNHLY and FYNNEI. Trimming removed 6 bases at V and 1 base at J, with 6 bases between. CDR3 bases: TGTGCCAGCAGCCGGGATAACTATGGCTACACCTTC. Encoded protein: CASSRDNYGYTF.

This clone was recorded a few times. V and J are TRBV5-6 and TRBJ1-2; 7 nucleotides align to TRBD1. With 4 bases clipped from V and 4 bases from J, the junction kept 4 bases outside the gene matches. Germline loops: CDR1 SGHDT, CDR2 YYEEEE. The CDR3 length is 13 residues. CDR3 residues: CASSPGTAYGYTF. The DNA for the CDR3 is TGTGCCAGCAGCCCCGGGACAGCCTATGGCTACACCTTC.

This clone was seen a few times. The genes are TRBV19 and TRBJ1-1; D is perhaps TRBD1 (6 bases). Between the trimmed V and J ends, which lost 5 bases and 4 bases, there was a span of 14 bases. Per the germline V gene, CDR1 is LNHDA and CDR2 is SQIVND (reference sequence). The CDR3 loop spans 14 amino acids. The chain's CDR3 is CASSEGGRSTEAFF. The CDR3 DNA reads as TGTGCCAGTAGTGAAGGGGGACGGAGCACTGAAGCTTTCTTT. The complete variable domain, with remaining parts taken from reference TRBV19 and TRBJ1-1, reads DGGITQSPKYLFRKEGQNVTLSCEQNLNHDAMYWYRQDPGQGLRLIYYSQIVNDFQKGDIAEGYSVSREKKESFPLTVTSAQKNPTAFYLCASSEGGRSTEAFFGQGTRLTVV.

The gene calls are TRBV9 and TRBJ1-3; perhaps TRBD1 as D (5 bases). The CDR3 covers 14 residues. CDR1 is SGDLS, CDR2 YYNGEE, per germline. V was shortened by 4 bases and J by 2 bases, with 10 bases between the two germline ends. The CDR3 region has the DNA TGTGCCAGCAGCCCGGGGGGAACTGGAAACACCATATATTTT. It is translated as CASSPGGTGNTIYF.

The chain employs TRBV7-9 and TRBJ1-2; 12 nucleotides align to TRBD1. The CDR3 covers 17 residues. CDR1 and CDR2 from the germline V gene are SEHNR and FQNEAQ (reference sequence). V lost 6 bases, J lost 4 bases, and 12 bases stayed unmatched. The CDR3 loop reads CASSPKGQGAHSYGYTF. The DNA for the CDR3 is TGTGCCAGCAGTCCTAAGGGACAGGGGGCGCATAGCTATGGCTACACCTTC. The full variable domain, with the rest looked up from reference TRBV7-9 and TRBJ1-2, is DTGVSQNPRHKITKRGQNVTFRCDPISEHNRLYWYRQTLGQGPEFLTYFQNEAQLEKSRLLSDRFSAERPKGSFSTLEIQRTEQGDSAMYLCASSPKGQGAHSYGYTFGSGTRLTVV.

The J gene is TRBJ2-6, the V gene TRBV10-3, with 11 bases aligning to TRBD1. Germline CDR1 ENHRY, CDR2 SYGVKD. Unmatched junction bases numbered 10, after V lost 11 bases and J lost 1 base. The CDR3 loop spans 17 amino acids. For the CDR3, the DNA is TGTGCCGCCAGCGCTGGACAGGGGGCATCTGGGGCCAACGTCCTGACTTTC. Its protein is CAASAGQGASGANVLTF.

This chain connects TRBV5-4 to TRBJ2-3, with 16 bases identical to TRBD2. Germline V CDR1 and CDR2: SGHNT, YYREEE (reference sequence). Trimming took 4 bases from V and 0 from J; bases not matched to a gene: 5. This CDR3 spans 18 amino acids. CDR3 loop: CASSLGLAGGRSTDTQYF. DNA for the CDR3: TGTGCCAGCAGCCTGGGACTAGCGGGGGGGAGGAGCACAGATACGCAGTATTTT.

The chain couples TRBV5-1 to TRBJ2-5; possibly TRBD1 for D (5 bases). Trimming stripped 0 bases from V and 4 bases from J, with 10 bases between. This CDR3 is built from 14 residues. Germline loops: CDR1 SGHRS, CDR2 YFSETQ. The CDR3 protein is CASSLEPGRETQYF. The CDR3 bases are TGCGCCAGCAGCTTGGAGCCAGGGCGAGAGACCCAGTACTTC.

The rearrangement joins TRBV5-6 to TRBJ2-7; maybe TRBD1 (6 bases). Trimming took 4 bases from V and 0 from J, leaving 17 bases between them. CDR3 length: 16 amino acids. Per the germline V gene, CDR1 is SGHDT and CDR2 is YYEEEE. This CDR3 reads CASSGPGTLSSYEQYF. In DNA, the CDR3 is TGTGCCAGCAGCGGCCCCGGGACACTTAGCTCCTACGAGCAGTACTTC.

This chain links TRBV5-1 with TRBJ2-5; 7 positions agree with TRBD1. Unmatched junction bases numbered 2, after V lost 3 bases and J lost 3 bases. This CDR3 contains 13 residues. Germline V gene sequence: CDR1 SGHRS, CDR2 YFSETQ. As DNA, the CDR3 is TGCGCCAGCAGCTCGGGGACAGAAGAGACCCAGTACTTC. Protein product: CASSSGTEETQYF.

V and J are TRBV7-9 and TRBJ2-7; a possible D gene is TRBD1 (6 bases). CDR1 is SEHNR and CDR2 is FQNEAQ in the germline V gene (reference sequence). V lost 5 bases to trimming and J lost 3 bases, with 17 bases between them. This CDR3 has 15 residues. CDR3 coding DNA: TGTGCCAGCAGCCCCCGGAGACAGGAACTCTACGAGCAGTACTTC. It codes for CASSPRRQELYEQYF. Together with reference TRBV7-9 and TRBJ2-7, the CDR3 gives the full variable domain: DTGVSQNPRHKITKRGQNVTFRCDPISEHNRLYWYRQTLGQGPEFLTYFQNEAQLEKSRLLSDRFSAERPKGSFSTLEIQRTEQGDSAMYLCASSPRRQELYEQYFGPGTRLTVT.

The chain links TRBV6-5 to TRBJ2-1; 8 bases align to TRBD1. The V gene end was trimmed by 6 bases and the J gene end by 7 bases; junction bases not matched to a gene: 8. There are 14 residues in the CDR3. Looked up from germline, CDR1 is MNHEY and CDR2 is SVGAGI. CDR3 nucleotides: TGTGCCAGCAGAACGGGACAGGCGGAGAATGAGCAGTTCTTC. Translated: CASRTGQAENEQFF.

The chain uses TRBV29-1 and TRBJ2-3; 9 positions match TRBD2. CDR1 and CDR2 (germline): SQVTM, ANQGSEA. The CDR3 consists of 11 residues. V lost 7 bases and J lost 4; bases outside the gene matches: 0. CDR3 nucleotides: TGCAGCGGACTAGCGGCAGATACGCAGTATTTT. Translation gives CSGLAADTQYF.

The CDR3 region is CASSQDQDASGGNTIYF. CDR3 DNA: TGTGCCAGCAGCCAAGATCAGGACGCCAGCGGAGGAAACACCATATATTTT. V usage is TRBV4-2 and J usage is TRBJ1-3; D is ambiguous. The CDR3 covers 17 residues. Germline loops: CDR1 LGHNA, CDR2 YNFKEQ. Trimming took off 0 bases at V and 4 bases at J, with 16 bases between the two ends.

This sequence joins TRBV7-2 and TRBJ1-2; D ambiguous. Germline CDR1 and CDR2: SGHTA and FQGNSA. V was pared by 1 base and J by 8 bases, with 23 bases between. The CDR3 sequence is 17 residues long. The CDR3 DNA is TGTGCCAGCAGCTTAGGGACCGGAGTGACCGTCGGAGGGGGCTACACCTTC. Its protein is CASSLGTGVTVGGGYTF.

V gene TRBV10-2 combines with J gene TRBJ2-3, with 9 bases fitting TRBD2. Germline V gene sequence: CDR1 WSHSY, CDR2 SAAADI. The ends lost 7 bases at V and 4 bases at J; junction bases unmatched: 9. This CDR3 region has 15 residues. The CDR3, as DNA: TGCGCCAGCACTACACTAGCGGGCGGGTCAGATACGCAGTATTTT. Its translation is CASTTLAGGSDTQYF.

V is TRBV27 and J is TRBJ1-1; D may be TRBD1 (5 bases). V dropped 6 bases and J dropped 0 bases, with 8 bases sitting between them. Germline loops: CDR1 MNHEY, CDR2 SMNVEV (reference sequence). The length of the CDR3 is 13 residues. The CDR3 here is CASRTDLNTEAFF. CDR3 DNA sequence: TGTGCCAGCAGGACAGACTTGAACACTGAAGCTTTCTTT.

The chain links TRBV6-6 to TRBJ1-1; TRBD1 is a possible D gene (5 bases). This CDR3 spans 16 amino acids. The V and J ends lost 7 bases and 0 bases respectively, with 18 bases between them. CDR1 is MNHNY, CDR2 SVGAGI, per germline (reference sequence). CDR3 DNA sequence: TGTGCCAGCAACCTAGACAGTATAAACTTGAACACTGAAGCTTTCTTT. Translated: CASNLDSINLNTEAFF.

The chain employs TRBV5-4 and TRBJ1-2; 7 nucleotides line up with TRBD1. This CDR3 comprises 15 residues. Germline-derived CDR1 and CDR2 are SGHNT and YYREEE (reference sequence). The V gene end was trimmed by 6 bases and the J gene end by 2 bases; junction bases not matched to a gene: 10. The CDR3 is CASTGPRQGNYGYTF. CDR3 nucleotides: TGTGCCAGCACCGGACCCCGACAGGGCAACTATGGCTACACCTTC.

The count of this clone is one. This sequence joins TRBV6-1 and TRBJ2-7; 9 bases agree with TRBD1. The CDR3 loop spans 13 amino acids. Germline V gene lookup returns CDR1 MNHNS and CDR2 SASEGT. The ends lost 6 bases at V and 3 bases at J; junction bases unmatched: 3. CDR3 DNA: TGTGCCAGCAGGGAGGGACAGGGCTACGAGCAGTACTTC. Protein sequence: CASREGQGYEQYF.

The chain joins TRBV6-5 to TRBJ2-3; D perhaps matches TRBD2 (7 bases). The CDR3 is made up of 13 amino acids. Germline loops: CDR1 MNHEY, CDR2 SVGAGI. Trimming removed 8 bases at V and 6 bases at J, with 15 bases between. In DNA, the CDR3 is TGTGCCAGCCTTGGGGGGGGCATGGATACGCAGTATTTT. Protein sequence: CASLGGGMDTQYF.

The chain joins TRBV10-3 to TRBJ2-3; 8 bases line up with TRBD1. The CDR3 contains 13 residues. From germline, CDR1 is ENHRY and CDR2 SYGVKD. The junction had 6 bases not matched to a gene; V was cut back by 11 bases and J by 2 bases. The CDR3 nucleotides are TGTGCCCTTAAGACAGGGGACACAGATACGCAGTATTTT. Amino acid sequence: CALKTGDTDTQYF.

J is TRBJ2-1 and V is TRBV5-1; no reliable D call. Germline CDR1 is SGHRS and CDR2 is YFSETQ. The CDR3 loop spans 13 amino acids. The V end lost 0 bases, the J end lost 10 bases, and 11 bases lay between the germline ends. This CDR3 is CASSLGLPGEQFF. In DNA, the CDR3 is TGCGCCAGCAGCTTGGGGCTCCCCGGGGAGCAGTTCTTC.